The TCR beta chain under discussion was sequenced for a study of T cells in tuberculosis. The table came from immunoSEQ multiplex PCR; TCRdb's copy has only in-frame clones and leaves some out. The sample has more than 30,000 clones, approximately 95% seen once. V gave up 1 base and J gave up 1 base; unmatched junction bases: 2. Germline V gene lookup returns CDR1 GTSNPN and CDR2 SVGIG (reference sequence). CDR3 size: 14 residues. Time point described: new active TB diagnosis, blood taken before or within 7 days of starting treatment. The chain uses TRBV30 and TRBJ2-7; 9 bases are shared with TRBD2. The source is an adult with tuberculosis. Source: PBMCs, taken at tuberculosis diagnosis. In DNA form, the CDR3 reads TGTGCCTGGAGTGGGCTAGCGGGGTCCTACGAGCAGTACTTC. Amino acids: CAWSGLAGSYEQYF.